The clone carrying this T cell receptor beta chain was detected once. What it recognizes is unknown. The data are from a study of shared clonotypes between healthy human individuals. Study as a whole: Three plates were used per donor for CD4 naive, three for CD4 memory, two for CD8 naive and one for CD8 memory.

Researchers divided each subset's genomic DNA evenly across several immunoSEQ plates. This table comes from immunoSEQ multiplex PCR, and its TCRdb copy is limited to in-frame clones, with some not included. The repertoire consists of some 2 million clones, with about 95% occurring once and the leading ten covering about 1.1%. CD45RO-negative cells were positively selected for CCR7, leaving out terminally differentiated effector memory CD45RA+ cells. General study findings and limits: Researchers found naive subsets generally carried larger estimated richness than memory subsets. Sequencing depth was expected to affect clonotype sharing among donors.

The sample taken for sequencing was naive CD8+ T cells sorted from blood. This TCR was sampled from a young man in good health.

CDR3 sequence: CASSTAGTGWDQPQHF. The CDR3 DNA reads as TGTGCCAGCAGCACGGCCGGGACAGGGTGGGACCAGCCCCAGCATTTT. This sequence joins TRBV7-9 and TRBJ1-5, with 9 positions matching TRBD1. Looked up from germline, CDR1 is SEHNR and CDR2 is FQNEAQ (reference sequence). There are 16 residues in the CDR3. Trimming removed 5 bases from V and 7 bases from J; junction bases left unmatched: 12. The complete variable domain, with remaining parts taken from reference TRBV7-9 and TRBJ1-5, reads DTGVSQNPRHKITKRGQNVTFRCDPISEHNRLYWYRQTLGQGPEFLTYFQNEAQLEKSRLLSDRFSAERPKGSFSTLEIQRTEQGDSAMYLCASSTAGTGWDQPQHFGDGTRLSIL.